This is a list of T cell receptor beta chains from one sample in a study of cytomegalovirus exposure and HLA in healthy donors. Measured with immunoSEQ multiplex PCR; TCRdb has only the in-frame clones, and not every one. This sample has 110,000 to 150,000 clones; 85% to 90% occur once, and the top ten carry over 5%. Sequenced sample: PBMCs. The receptors come from a woman aged 25 to 39 in good health and CMV-seropositive. Both conserved end residues are part of each CDR3. Fields, in order: J gene, V gene, CDR3 protein.

J: TRBJ1-2; V: TRBV6-1; CDR3: CASSEGQGHYGYTF
J: TRBJ2-5; V: TRBV5-1; CDR3: CASSKTVEETQYF
J: TRBJ2-1; V: TRBV6-5; CDR3: CASSLSGVSYNEQFF
J: TRBJ2-3; V: TRBV4-1; CDR3: CASSQRGPGLAEGTDTQYF
J: TRBJ2-1; V: TRBV18; CDR3: CASSPPTTGYNEQFF
J: TRBJ2-2; V: TRBV9; CDR3: CASSSGADTGELFF
J: TRBJ2-1; V: TRBV19; CDR3: CASSTPQGRLYNEQFF
J: TRBJ2-7; V: TRBV27; CDR3: CASKTGTSGSEQYF
J: TRBJ1-4; V: TRBV6-5; CDR3: CASRTGSTNEKLFF
J: TRBJ1-2; V: TRBV9; CDR3: CASSVGAGGQGADGYTF
J: TRBJ2-3; V: TRBV11-3; CDR3: CASSLGGTGSADTQYF
J: TRBJ2-1; V: TRBV7-3; CDR3: CASSLMSDNEQFF
J: TRBJ2-7; V: TRBV12-5; CDR3: CAKGLGEGSYEQYF
J: TRBJ1-5; V: TRBV6-1; CDR3: CASRERGSGQPQHF
J: TRBJ2-5; V: TRBV11-2; CDR3: CASSFAGGLETQYF
J: TRBJ2-7; V: TRBV5-1; CDR3: CASSISGTHIYEQYF
J: TRBJ2-7; V: TRBV10-3; CDR3: CAISESYSYEQYF
J: TRBJ2-1; V: TRBV9; CDR3: CASSVAVSDRGSYEQFF
J: TRBJ2-1; V: TRBV11-3; CDR3: CASSPGLAGGNEQFF
J: TRBJ2-5; V: TRBV4-2; CDR3: CASSQDGELAGDQETQYF
J: TRBJ2-3; V: TRBV2; CDR3: CASVIFLRLAGGRDTQYF
J: TRBJ2-3; V: TRBV15; CDR3: CATKRYQDLPSTDTQYF
J: TRBJ2-7; V: TRBV9; CDR3: CASSPRGTSEEQYF
J: TRBJ2-7; V: TRBV11-2; CDR3: CASSLDRQVLSYEQYF
J: TRBJ2-7; V: TRBV2; CDR3: CASRGQGSPSYEQYF
J: TRBJ2-3; V: TRBV28; CDR3: CASSRTGGRDTQYF
J: TRBJ2-2; V: TRBV6-1; CDR3: CASSEMYSTGELFF
J: TRBJ2-7; V: TRBV5-1; CDR3: CASSSAPPGQGAYEQYF
J: TRBJ2-1; V: TRBV5-6; CDR3: CASSKTGRARNEQFF
J: TRBJ2-6; V: TRBV6-6; CDR3: CASSFRGQYGANVLTF
J: TRBJ1-5; V: TRBV5-1; CDR3: CASSLEGGSRQPQHF
J: TRBJ2-7; V: TRBV5-1; CDR3: CASSPQGQGGSYEQYF
J: TRBJ1-1; V: TRBV2; CDR3: CASGKVGGLAFF
J: TRBJ2-7; V: TRBV7-9; CDR3: CASSWAFPLYEQYF
J: TRBJ1-4; V: TRBV7-2; CDR3: CASSPARGVKEKLFF
J: TRBJ2-1; V: TRBV6-5; CDR3: CASGPINNEQFF
J: TRBJ1-3; V: TRBV28; CDR3: CASEGSGNTIYF
J: TRBJ1-2; V: TRBV4-2; CDR3: CASSQAIGVGYTF
J: TRBJ1-5; V: TRBV19; CDR3: CASSSRDRYFSNQPQHF
J: TRBJ2-7; V: TRBV7-2; CDR3: CASSLVGGGNYEQYF
J: TRBJ1-2; V: TRBV5-6; CDR3: CASSLAYQGFYGYTF
J: TRBJ1-1; V: TRBV18; CDR3: CASSPQKTSAGTEAFF
J: TRBJ2-7; V: TRBV2; CDR3: CASSRTETYEQYF
J: TRBJ2-5; V: TRBV11-3; CDR3: CASSLGPGQGGKETQYF
J: TRBJ1-5; V: TRBV6-6; CDR3: CASSYSQGQSNQPQHF
J: TRBJ2-1; V: TRBV19; CDR3: CASRGRRAGTYNEQFF
J: TRBJ1-4; V: TRBV27; CDR3: CASGNAGEKLFF
J: TRBJ1-4; V: TRBV7-2; CDR3: CASSSRNEKLFF
J: TRBJ1-4; V: TRBV6-5; CDR3: CASRLGVYNEKLFF
J: TRBJ1-1; V: TRBV18; CDR3: CASSQGQNTEAFF
J: TRBJ1-1; V: TRBV7-9; CDR3: CASTPTGGDTEAFF
J: TRBJ2-7; V: TRBV28; CDR3: CASSYRLGHSSYEQYF